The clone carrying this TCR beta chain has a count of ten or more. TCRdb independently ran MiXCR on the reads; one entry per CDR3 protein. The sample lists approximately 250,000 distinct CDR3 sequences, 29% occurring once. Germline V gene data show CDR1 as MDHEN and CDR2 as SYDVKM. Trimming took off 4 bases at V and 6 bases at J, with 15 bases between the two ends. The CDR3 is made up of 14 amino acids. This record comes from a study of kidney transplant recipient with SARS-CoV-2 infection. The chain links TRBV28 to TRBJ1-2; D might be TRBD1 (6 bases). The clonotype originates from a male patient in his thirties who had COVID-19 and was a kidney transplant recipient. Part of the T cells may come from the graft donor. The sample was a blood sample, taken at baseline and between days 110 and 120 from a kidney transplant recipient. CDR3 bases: TGTGCCAGCAGTTACAGGGTGGAATTCCATGGCTACACCTTC. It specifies CASSYRVEFHGYTF.